The entry that follows covers one T cell receptor (beta chain) sequence. This sample is part of a study of monozygotic twins with inflammatory bowel disease. TCRdb derives one entry per CDR3 protein from the 5' RACE reads, leaving out DNA. Here the sample table reports over 350,000 distinct CDR3 sequences. In germline, CDR1 is DFQATT, CDR2 SNEGSKA (reference sequence). The CDR3 has 15 residues. The chain links TRBV20-1 to TRBJ1-3. The source of this sequence is a human donor with ulcerative colitis or Crohn's disease, or a healthy co-twin of an affected twin (not recorded which). The sample was blood. The CDR3 spells CSASNPGTTGNTIYF.